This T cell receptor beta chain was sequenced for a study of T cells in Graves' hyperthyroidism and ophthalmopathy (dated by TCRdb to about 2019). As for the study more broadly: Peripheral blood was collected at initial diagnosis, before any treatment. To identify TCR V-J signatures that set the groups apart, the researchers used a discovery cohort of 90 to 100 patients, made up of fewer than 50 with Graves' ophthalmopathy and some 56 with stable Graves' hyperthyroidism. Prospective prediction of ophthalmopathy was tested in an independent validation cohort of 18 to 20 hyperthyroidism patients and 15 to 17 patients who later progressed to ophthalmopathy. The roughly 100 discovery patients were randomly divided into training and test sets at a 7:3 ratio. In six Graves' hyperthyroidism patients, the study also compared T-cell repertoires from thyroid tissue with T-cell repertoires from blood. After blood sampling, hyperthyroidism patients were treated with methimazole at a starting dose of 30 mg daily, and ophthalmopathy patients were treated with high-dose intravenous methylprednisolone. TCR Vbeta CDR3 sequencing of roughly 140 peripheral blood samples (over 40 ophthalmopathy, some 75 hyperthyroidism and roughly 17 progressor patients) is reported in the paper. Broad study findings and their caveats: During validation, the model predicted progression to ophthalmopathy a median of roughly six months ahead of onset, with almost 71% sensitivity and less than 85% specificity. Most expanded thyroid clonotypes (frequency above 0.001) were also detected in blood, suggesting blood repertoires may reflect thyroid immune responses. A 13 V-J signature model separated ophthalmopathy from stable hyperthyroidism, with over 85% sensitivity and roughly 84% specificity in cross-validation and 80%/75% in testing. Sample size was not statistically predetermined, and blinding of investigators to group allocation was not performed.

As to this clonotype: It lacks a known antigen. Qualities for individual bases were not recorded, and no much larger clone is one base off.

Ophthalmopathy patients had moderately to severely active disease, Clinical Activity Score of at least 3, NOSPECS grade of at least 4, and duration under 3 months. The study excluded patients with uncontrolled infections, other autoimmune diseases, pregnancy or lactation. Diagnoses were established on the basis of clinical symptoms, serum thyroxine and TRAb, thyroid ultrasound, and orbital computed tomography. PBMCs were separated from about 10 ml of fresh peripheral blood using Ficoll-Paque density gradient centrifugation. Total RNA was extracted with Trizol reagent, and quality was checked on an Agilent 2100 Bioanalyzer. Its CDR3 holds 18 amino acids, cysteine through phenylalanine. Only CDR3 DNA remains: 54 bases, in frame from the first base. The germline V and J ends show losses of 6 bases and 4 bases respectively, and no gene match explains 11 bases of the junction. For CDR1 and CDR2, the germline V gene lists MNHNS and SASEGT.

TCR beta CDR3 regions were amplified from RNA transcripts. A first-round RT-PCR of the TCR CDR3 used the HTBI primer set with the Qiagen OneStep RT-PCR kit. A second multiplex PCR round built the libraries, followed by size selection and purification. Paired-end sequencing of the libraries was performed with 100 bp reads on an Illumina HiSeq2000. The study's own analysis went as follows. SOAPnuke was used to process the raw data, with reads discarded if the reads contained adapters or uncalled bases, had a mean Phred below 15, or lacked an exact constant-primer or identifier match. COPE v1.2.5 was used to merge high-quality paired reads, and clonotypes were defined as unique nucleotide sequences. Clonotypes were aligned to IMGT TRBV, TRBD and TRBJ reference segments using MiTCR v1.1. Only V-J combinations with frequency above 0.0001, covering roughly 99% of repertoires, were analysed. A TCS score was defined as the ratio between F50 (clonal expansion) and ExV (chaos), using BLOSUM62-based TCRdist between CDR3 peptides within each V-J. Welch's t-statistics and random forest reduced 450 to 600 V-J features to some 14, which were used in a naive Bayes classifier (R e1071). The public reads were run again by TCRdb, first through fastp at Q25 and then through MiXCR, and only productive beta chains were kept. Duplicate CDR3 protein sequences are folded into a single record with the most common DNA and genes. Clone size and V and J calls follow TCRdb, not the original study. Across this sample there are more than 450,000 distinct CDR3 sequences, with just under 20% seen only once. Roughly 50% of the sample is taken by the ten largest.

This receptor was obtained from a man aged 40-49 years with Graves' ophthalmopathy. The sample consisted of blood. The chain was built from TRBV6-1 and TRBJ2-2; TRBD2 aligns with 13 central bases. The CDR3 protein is CASSSAGLAGELTGELFF. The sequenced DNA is TGTGCCAGCAGCTCCGCAGGACTAGCGGGGGAACTCACCGGGGAGCTGTTTTTT.